The 6 T cell receptor beta chains reported below all come from one sample, sequenced in a study of PD-1 blockade in mismatch repair-deficient tumors. As to time point: 10-day in vitro stimulation with candidate neoantigen peptide 4. The assay was immunoSEQ multiplex PCR, and TCRdb's table has in-frame clones only and misses some. The sample yields about 13,000 clones, around four fifths seen once. These receptors have no known antigen. The sample consisted of cells cultured in vitro, taken from a patient treated with pembrolizumab. The receptors come from an adult with mismatch repair-deficient cancer.

The V and J genes are TRBV6-1 and TRBJ2-1, with 8 bases matching TRBD2. Germline values: CDR1 MNHNS, CDR2 SASEGT. CDR3 length: 14 amino acids. V dropped 5 bases and J dropped 7; count of bases not matched to a gene: 7. CDR3 loop: CASSRTGGGNEQFF. As DNA, the CDR3 is TGTGCCAGCAGTCGAACGGGAGGGGGTAATGAGCAGTTCTTC.

This chain links TRBV29-1 with TRBJ2-7; weak D call: TRBD2 (6 bases). V gave up 4 bases and J gave up 2 bases, with 9 bases separating them. There are 12 residues in the CDR3. Germline V CDR1 and CDR2: SQVTM, ANQGSEA. CDR3 residues: CSVVEGTYEQYF. DNA of the CDR3: TGCAGCGTTGTGGAGGGAACCTACGAGCAGTACTTC.

V is TRBV6-5 and J is TRBJ2-4; 11 bases map to TRBD2. V lost 2 bases and J lost 9; bases outside the gene matches: 6. Germline loops: CDR1 MNHEY, CDR2 SVGAGI. The CDR3 is made up of 15 amino acids. CDR3 sequence reads: CASSYELAGATIQYF. DNA for the CDR3: TGTGCCAGCAGTTACGAACTAGCGGGAGCAACCATTCAGTACTTC.

The chain combines TRBV28 with TRBJ1-4; possibly TRBD1 for D (6 bases). With 6 bases removed from V and 5 bases from J, the gap between germline ends came to 16 bases. Germline CDR1 MDHEN, CDR2 SYDVKM. CDR3 length: 15 residues. CDR3 sequence reads: CASSYGQPKNEKLFF. CDR3 nucleotide sequence: TGTGCCAGCAGCTACGGACAGCCAAAGAATGAAAAACTGTTTTTT.

This clone is a singleton in its sample. The rearrangement links TRBV27 to TRBJ2-7; no definite D call. Germline V gene data show CDR1 as MNHEY and CDR2 as SMNVEV (reference sequence). CDR3 length equals 14 residues. V was clipped by 2 bases and J by 2 bases, with 10 bases between them. The CDR3 DNA is TGTGCCAGCAGTTTAAAGGCCCGCGCCTACGAGCAGTACTTC. Translating gives CASSLKARAYEQYF.

V usage is TRBV5-1 and J usage is TRBJ2-1; 10 positions match TRBD2. The germline V gene has CDR1 SGHRS and CDR2 YFSETQ. V lost 0 bases to trimming and J lost 5 bases; unmatched junction nucleotides: 2. The CDR3 sequence is 15 residues long. Written as DNA, the CDR3 is TGCGCCAGCAGCTTGGTACTAGCGGGAAACAATGAGCAGTTCTTC. This sequence encodes CASSLVLAGNNEQFF. The whole variable domain, remainder taken from reference TRBV5-1 and TRBJ2-1, is KAGVTQTPRYLIKTRGQQVTLSCSPISGHRSVSWYQQTPGQGLQFLFEYFSETQRNKGNFPGRFSGRQFSNSRSEMNVSTLELGDSALYLCASSLVLAGNNEQFFGPGTRLTVL.